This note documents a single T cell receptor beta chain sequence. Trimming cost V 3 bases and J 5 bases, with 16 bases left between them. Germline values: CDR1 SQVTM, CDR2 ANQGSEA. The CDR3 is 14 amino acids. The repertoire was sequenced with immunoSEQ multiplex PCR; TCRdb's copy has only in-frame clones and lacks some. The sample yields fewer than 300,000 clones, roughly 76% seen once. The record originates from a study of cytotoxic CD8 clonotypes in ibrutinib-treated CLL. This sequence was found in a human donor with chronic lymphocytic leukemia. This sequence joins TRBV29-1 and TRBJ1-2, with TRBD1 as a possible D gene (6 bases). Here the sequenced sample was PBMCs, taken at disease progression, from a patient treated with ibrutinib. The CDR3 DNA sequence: TGCAGCGTTGACTTGATTGGACAGTTGTATGGCTACACCTTC. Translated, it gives CSVDLIGQLYGYTF.